These 18 T cell receptor beta chains were sequenced from one sample in a study of human T cells and chemical hapten exposure. The time point here: patch test 2, 6 weeks after DPC sensitization. Treatment described: therapeutic diphenylcyclopropenone sensitization with weekly scalp DPC. Each CDR3 protein gets one entry after TCRdb re-called the RACE reads with MiXCR. The sample lists a few hundred thousand distinct CDR3 sequences; just under 6.5% were seen once. Here the sequenced sample was whole blood, taken in connection with sensitization to the hapten diphenylcyclopropenone (DPC). These receptors were taken from a young woman with alopecia areata. Some clones in this sample may be carry-over from other donors' samples.

A few counts support this clonotype. The chain couples TRBV7-8 to TRBJ1-2, with 9 positions matching TRBD1. The V and J ends lost 2 bases and 8 bases, in that order; junction bases with no gene match: 9. Germline V gene lookup returns CDR1 SGHVS and CDR2 FQNEAQ. The CDR3 sequence is 15 residues long. CDR3 in DNA: TGTGCCAGCAGCTTATTGGGACAGGGTTTGGAGGGCTACACCTTC. The encoded protein is CASSLLGQGLEGYTF.

This clonotype was found many times. The chain links TRBV6-5 to TRBJ2-7; D uncertain. The CDR3 is made up of 17 amino acids. CDR1 is MNHEY, CDR2 SVGAGI, per germline. The V and J ends lost 8 bases and 0 bases respectively, with 23 bases between them. CDR3 sequence reads: CASGSSPPALSSYEQYF. The CDR3 DNA reads as TGTGCCAGCGGTTCCTCCCCGCCAGCGCTGAGCTCCTACGAGCAGTACTTC.

This clonotype was found many times. This chain connects TRBV5-1 to TRBJ1-2; possible D gene TRBD1, 5 bases. V shed 0 bases and J shed 6 bases, with 12 bases lying between them. The CDR3 sequence is 14 residues long. Germline V gene data show CDR1 as SGHRS and CDR2 as YFSETQ. The CDR3 here is CASSLASGGDGYTF. CDR3 sequence (DNA): TGCGCCAGCAGCTTGGCCAGCGGGGGAGATGGCTACACCTTC.

This clonotype was observed a handful of times. This rearrangement joins TRBV4-1 to TRBJ2-7; a weak D match, TRBD2 (5 bases). Germline V gene data show CDR1 as MGHRA and CDR2 as YSYEKL. The CDR3 is made up of 13 amino acids. V lost 0 bases and J lost 7, with 10 bases in between. CDR3 nucleotide sequence: TGCGCCAGCAGCCAAGATTCGGGATGGGAGCAGTACTTC. Encoded protein: CASSQDSGWEQYF.

V usage is TRBV4-2 and J usage is TRBJ1-5; maybe TRBD1 (6 bases). Germline V gene lookup returns CDR1 LGHNA and CDR2 YNFKEQ. V was trimmed by 6 bases and J by 2 bases, leaving 23 bases between them. The CDR3 covers 18 residues. CDR3 DNA: TGTGCCAGCAGTCTATCCTCCGGGACACCGGGGCGCAATCAGCCCCAGCATTTT. Its translation: CASSLSSGTPGRNQPQHF.

This clonotype occurred many times. This chain links TRBV7-2 with TRBJ1-6; the match to TRBD1 covers 9 bases. J gave up 9 bases and V 6 bases, and 9 bases lay outside the gene matches. This CDR3 contains 15 residues. Germline assignment: CDR1 SGHTA and CDR2 FQGNSA. CDR3 sequence (DNA): TGTGCCAGCAGGAGCCGGACAGGGGTAGGTTCACCCCTCCACTTT. Its translation: CASRSRTGVGSPLHF. Using reference TRBV7-2 and TRBJ1-6 for the parts outside the CDR3, the full variable domain is GAGVSQSPSNKVTEKGKDVELRCDPISGHTALYWYRQSLGQGLEFLIYFQGNSAPDKSGLPSDRFSAERTGGSVSTLTIQRTQQEDSAVYLCASRSRTGVGSPLHFGNGTRLTVT.

This clonotype was detected ten times or more. The V gene is TRBV5-1, the J gene TRBJ1-3, with D possibly matching TRBD1 (6 bases). V lost 0 bases and J 4 bases, leaving 11 bases between the germline ends. The CDR3 covers 15 residues. Germline loops: CDR1 SGHRS, CDR2 YFSETQ. CDR3 loop: CASSLVAGTGNTIYF. CDR3 in DNA: TGCGCCAGCAGCTTGGTGGCCGGGACAGGAAACACCATATATTTT.

V and J are TRBV29-1 and TRBJ1-3, with D unclear. Germline V gene lookup returns CDR1 SQVTM and CDR2 ANQGSEA. V gave up 6 bases and J gave up 0 bases, with 15 bases separating them. There are 15 residues in the CDR3. The CDR3 region has the DNA TGCAGCGTCCGGCACAAGACTATCTCTGGAAACACCATATATTTT. Amino acids: CSVRHKTISGNTIYF. Variable domain in full (rest from reference TRBV29-1 and TRBJ1-3): SAVISQKPSRDICQRGTSLTIQCQVDSQVTMMFWYRQQPGQSLTLIATANQGSEATYESGFVIDKFPISRPNLTFSTLTVSNMSPEDSSIYLCSVRHKTISGNTIYFGEGSWLTVV.

The chain combines TRBV12-3 or TRBV12-4 with TRBJ2-7, with 8 positions matching TRBD1. The CDR3 extends over 15 amino acids. V shed 3 bases and J 7 bases; nucleotides not matched to a gene: 11. The chain's CDR3 is CASSFSGGLRWEQYF. In DNA form, the CDR3 reads TGTGCCAGCAGTTTTTCAGGGGGCCTCCGCTGGGAGCAGTACTTC.

The chain employs TRBV24-1 and TRBJ2-1; D is perhaps TRBD2 (5 bases). Germline V lookup: CDR1 KGHDR, CDR2 SFDVKD. Trimming took off 3 bases at V and 2 bases at J, with 10 bases between the two ends. The CDR3 contains 15 residues. The chain's CDR3 is CATSDGSGTYNEQFF. CDR3 sequence (DNA): TGTGCCACCAGTGATGGGAGCGGCACCTACAATGAGCAGTTCTTC.

J is TRBJ2-1 and V is TRBV6-2 or TRBV6-3; 13 bases align to TRBD2. Germline V gives CDR1 MNHEY, CDR2 SVGEGT. With V trimmed by 10 bases and J by 6 bases, 3 bases remained unmatched. CDR3 length: 13 residues. DNA for the CDR3: TGTGCCATTCGGACTAGCGGGGGCAATGAGCAGTTCTTC. This sequence encodes CAIRTSGGNEQFF.

The chain recombines TRBV6-6 with TRBJ2-7, with D tentatively TRBD2 (5 bases). The CDR3 totals 14 residues. Germline V gene sequence: CDR1 MNHNY, CDR2 SVGAGI (reference sequence). Between the trimmed V and J ends, which lost 0 bases and 2 bases, there was a span of 8 bases. Here the CDR3 reads CASSYSAGTYEQYF. The CDR3 nucleotides are TGTGCCAGCAGTTACTCGGCGGGCACCTACGAGCAGTACTTC.

Many counts were recorded for this clonotype. The chain couples TRBV12-3 or TRBV12-4 to TRBJ2-3; D could derive from TRBD1 or TRBD2 (6 bases each). The CDR3 contains 14 residues. Deletions cut 7 bases from V and 0 bases from J, with 11 bases between. CDR3 sequence (DNA): TGTGCCAGCACACGGGGGCAGAGCACAGATACGCAGTATTTT. Encoded protein: CASTRGQSTDTQYF.

In its sample, this clonotype was seen many times. The rearrangement joins TRBV27 to TRBJ2-4; D not resolved. The germline V gene encodes CDR1 MNHEY and CDR2 SMNVEV (reference sequence). The V and J ends lost 0 bases and 0 bases respectively, with 9 bases between them. This CDR3 has 16 residues. The CDR3, as DNA: TGTGCCAGCAGTTTATCAGTACTACTAGCCAAAAACATTCAGTACTTC. This encodes CASSLSVLLAKNIQYF.

V is TRBV12-3 or TRBV12-4 and J is TRBJ2-2; 7 bases are shared with TRBD1. The ends lost 5 bases at V and 5 bases at J; junction bases unmatched: 8. The CDR3 spans 15 residues. This chain's CDR3 is CASSNRGGNTGELFF. CDR3 nucleotides: TGTGCCAGCAGTAACAGGGGTGGGAATACCGGGGAGCTGTTTTTT.

The V and J genes are TRBV7-2 and TRBJ2-7, with TRBD2 matching over 7 bases. CDR1 and CDR2 from the germline V gene are SGHTA and FQGNSA. The CDR3 has 17 amino acids. V gave up 4 bases and J gave up 3 bases; unmatched junction bases: 15. The CDR3: CASSYTETDERDYEQYF. CDR3 DNA: TGTGCCAGCAGCTATACAGAGACAGATGAGCGGGACTACGAGCAGTACTTC.

In this sample, this clonotype turned up many times. The V call is TRBV12-3 or TRBV12-4, the J call TRBJ1-5; D uncertain. This CDR3 spans 16 amino acids. The V gene lost 2 bases and the J gene lost 3 bases, with 14 bases spanning the gap. The CDR3 region has the DNA TGTGCCAGCAGTTTAAGCTCTCGGGGAGTCAATCAGCCCCAGCATTTT. Its protein is CASSLSSRGVNQPQHF.

In its sample, this clonotype was seen many times. The V call is TRBV20-1, the J call TRBJ1-5; D call uncertain. This CDR3 spans 13 amino acids. The V gene lost 5 bases and the J gene lost 4 bases, with 12 bases spanning the gap. Germline V gene data show CDR1 as DFQATT and CDR2 as SNEGSKA (reference sequence). The CDR3 spells CSAQQSGNQPQHF. The CDR3 DNA reads as TGCAGTGCTCAGCAAAGCGGGAATCAGCCCCAGCATTTT.